The 20 T cell receptor beta chains in this list originate from one sample, sequenced in a study of identical twins (dated by TCRdb to between 2015 and 2016). Receptor amplification or capture employed 5' RACE. TCRdb shows the sequencer as Illumina HiSeq 2000. TCRdb took the public reads, trimmed them with fastp at Q25, ran MiXCR for clone calling and kept in-frame beta chains. All rows with the same CDR3 protein become a single entry with the most common DNA and genes. This sample comprises 200,000 or so distinct CDR3 sequences, around 15% of them detected only once. 40% of the sample is held by the ten biggest clonotypes. These data were also filed under a second study, of T cells expressing NK-cell markers.

What was sequenced was CD8+ T cells sorted from blood. The source is a woman aged 18-29 years in good health.

The gene calls are TRBV7-9 and TRBJ1-1; D unclear. Trimming pared 4 bases from V and 5 bases from J, leaving 8 bases between. CDR3 length: 12 amino acids. Germline V gene sequence: CDR1 SEHNR, CDR2 FQNEAQ (reference sequence). The CDR3 nucleotides read TGTGCCAGCAGCTACACGGAGACTGAAGCTTTCTTT. Amino acid sequence: CASSYTETEAFF.

This rearrangement joins TRBV20-1 to TRBJ2-7; 9 nucleotides agree with TRBD1. The germline gives CDR1 DFQATT, CDR2 SNEGSKA (reference sequence). V dropped 3 bases and J dropped 4; count of bases not matched to a gene: 10. This CDR3 region has 15 residues. The DNA of the CDR3 is TGCAGTGCTAGGGACCGGGACAGGGACCTATACGAGCAGTACTTC. This encodes CSARDRDRDLYEQYF.

This clonotype was seen a handful of times. The CDR3 nucleotides read TGTGCCAGCAGTTTCGGCGCTAGCGGGGCCTACGAGCAGTACTTC. Translation gives CASSFGASGAYEQYF. The chain recombines TRBV12-3 or TRBV12-4 with TRBJ2-7; 9 bases map to TRBD2. This CDR3 is 15 amino acids long. V was clipped by 3 bases and J by 2 bases; unmatched bases: 5.

The table lists this clonotype with a few counts. The chain recombines TRBV4-3 with TRBJ2-2; 7 bases match TRBD2. The V gene end was trimmed by 3 bases and the J gene end by 0 bases; junction bases not matched to a gene: 7. This CDR3 contains 17 residues. Germline CDR1 is LGHNA and CDR2 is YSLEER. This CDR3 is CASSHGSSGTNTGELFF. The CDR3 DNA is TGCGCCAGCAGCCATGGGTCCAGCGGGACGAACACCGGGGAGCTGTTTTTT.

V gene TRBV11-2 combines with J gene TRBJ2-7; the match to TRBD1 covers 7 bases. Germline assignment: CDR1 SGHAT and CDR2 FQNNGV. The CDR3 sequence is 16 residues long. V shed 3 bases and J 0 bases; nucleotides not matched to a gene: 8. CDR3 loop: CASSLGPRDSSYEQYF. The CDR3 DNA reads TGTGCCAGCAGCTTGGGGCCCCGGGACAGCTCCTACGAGCAGTACTTC.

This rearrangement joins TRBV2 to TRBJ1-2; D is perhaps TRBD1 (6 bases). Trimming removed 6 bases from V and 0 bases from J, with 14 bases in between. Germline V gene data show CDR1 as SNHLY and CDR2 as FYNNEI. The length of the CDR3 is 15 residues. CDR3 loop: CASSARTVTNYGYTF. CDR3 nucleotide sequence: TGTGCCAGCAGCGCCAGGACAGTTACTAACTATGGCTACACCTTC.

V is TRBV11-2 and J is TRBJ2-2, with unresolved D. The CDR3 has 11 residues. Germline loops: CDR1 SGHAT, CDR2 FQNNGV. V shed 8 bases and J shed 9 bases, with 10 bases lying between them. The CDR3 spells CASQGWRELFF. CDR3 coding DNA: TGTGCCAGCCAAGGGTGGCGGGAGCTGTTTTTT.

The J gene is TRBJ2-7, the V gene TRBV28; 9 nucleotides align to TRBD1. Germline assignment: CDR1 MDHEN and CDR2 SYDVKM. The CDR3 totals 14 residues. J gave up 6 bases and V 5 bases, and 8 bases lay outside the gene matches. The CDR3 bases are TGTGCCAGCAGTGTCGACAGGGGGATATTCGAGCAGTACTTC. Encoded protein: CASSVDRGIFEQYF. The full variable domain, in which reference TRBV28 and TRBJ2-7 provide the parts outside the CDR3, is DVKVTQSSRYLVKRTGEKVFLECVQDMDHENMFWYRQDPGLGLRLIYFSYDVKMKEKGDIPEGYSVSREKKERFSLILESASTNQTSMYLCASSVDRGIFEQYFGPGTRLTVT.

This chain links TRBV27 with TRBJ2-7, with no clear D. Germline V gene lookup returns CDR1 MNHEY and CDR2 SMNVEV (reference sequence). V shed 4 bases and J shed 1 base, with 8 bases lying between them. The CDR3 has 13 residues. In DNA form, the CDR3 reads TGTGCCAGCAGTTCTCAGCTATCCTACGAGCAGTACTTC. Translation: CASSSQLSYEQYF.

V and J are TRBV27 and TRBJ2-7; D is perhaps TRBD1 (6 bases). The CDR3 is 13 amino acids. The germline CDR1 and CDR2 sequences are MNHEY and SMNVEV (reference sequence). With 6 bases removed from V and 3 bases from J, the gap between germline ends came to 12 bases. The CDR3 is CASRVGGSYEQYF. The CDR3 nucleotides are TGTGCCAGCAGGGTTGGGGGCAGCTACGAGCAGTACTTC.

CDR3 region: CASSLQTGAADTQYF. CDR3 DNA sequence: TGTGCCAGCAGCCTCCAAACAGGGGCCGCAGATACGCAGTATTTT. J is TRBJ2-3 and V is TRBV7-9; TRBD1 agrees at 7 bases. The CDR3 loop spans 15 amino acids. V was clipped by 5 bases and J by 4 bases; unmatched bases: 9. Per germline, CDR1 SEHNR and CDR2 FQNEAQ (reference sequence).

The sample holds a few counts of this clonotype. The chain employs TRBV12-3 or TRBV12-4 and TRBJ2-7; 11 nucleotides align to TRBD1. This CDR3 is built from 15 residues. V lost 5 bases and J lost 3; bases outside the gene matches: 6. The CDR3: CASSPSGTGGYEQYF. In DNA, the CDR3 is TGTGCCAGCAGTCCCTCGGGGACAGGGGGCTACGAGCAGTACTTC.

The rearrangement links TRBV12-3 or TRBV12-4 to TRBJ1-3; D is ambiguous. This CDR3 region has 13 residues. V was trimmed by 6 bases and J by 0 bases, leaving 6 bases between them. The CDR3 region has the DNA TGTGCCAGCAGGGCAGGCTCTGGAAACACCATATATTTT. Translating gives CASRAGSGNTIYF.

This chain joins TRBV7-9 and TRBJ2-7, with 9 bases aligning to TRBD1. Germline-derived CDR1 and CDR2 are SEHNR and FQNEAQ (reference sequence). The ends lost 2 bases at V and 5 bases at J; junction bases unmatched: 10. CDR3 size: 16 residues. CDR3 sequence: CASSLSVGTGFNEQYF. The CDR3, as DNA: TGTGCCAGCAGCTTATCGGTCGGGACAGGGTTCAACGAGCAGTACTTC.

This clonotype was recorded at least ten times. V is TRBV12-3 or TRBV12-4 and J is TRBJ2-1; no definite D call. V lost 5 bases and J lost 6, with 11 bases in between. CDR3 length equals 13 residues. CDR3 in DNA: TGTGCCAGCAGTCCCGGCCTCCCCAATGAGCAGTTCTTC. Protein: CASSPGLPNEQFF.

This clonotype came up many times. This sequence joins TRBV12-3 or TRBV12-4 and TRBJ1-5; no definite D call. CDR3 length: 14 residues. Trimming took off 0 bases at V and 4 bases at J, with 7 bases between the two ends. The DNA for the CDR3 is TGTGCCAGCAGTTTAGCGGGCCTAAATCAGCCCCAGCATTTT. It translates to CASSLAGLNQPQHF.

About this clonotype: A much larger clone differs from this one at a single base, so this may be a read error. This chain joins TRBV4-2 and TRBJ2-2; no clear D. V was trimmed by 0 bases and J by 3 bases, leaving 5 bases between them. This CDR3 contains 14 residues. Germline V CDR1 and CDR2: LGHNA, YNFKEQ. In nucleotides, the CDR3 is TGTGCCAGCAGCCAAGATGTCGACACCGGGGAGCTGTTTTTT. This codes for CASSQDVDTGELFF.

This clonotype appeared a few times. The chain carries TRBV6-1 and TRBJ1-6; D remains ambiguous. The CDR3 runs 15 residues. Germline CDR1 is MNHNS and CDR2 is SASEGT. Trimming cost V 6 bases and J 6 bases, with 15 bases left between them. In DNA form, the CDR3 reads TGTGCCAGCAGCCACCCCTTTCGGGGTAATTCACCCCTCCACTTT. Translating it yields CASSHPFRGNSPLHF.

The chain employs TRBV7-2 and TRBJ2-2; D possibly corresponds to TRBD2 (5 bases). There are 16 residues in the CDR3. V lost 0 bases to trimming and J lost 3 bases, with 11 bases between them. CDR1 and CDR2 from the germline V gene are SGHTA and FQGNSA. CDR3 bases: TGTGCCAGCAGCTTAGCGGGGAGTCTTTACACCGGGGAGCTGTTTTTT. The encoded protein is CASSLAGSLYTGELFF. The variable domain in full, with the rest retrieved from reference TRBV7-2 and TRBJ2-2, is GAGVSQSPSNKVTEKGKDVELRCDPISGHTALYWYRQSLGQGLEFLIYFQGNSAPDKSGLPSDRFSAERTGGSVSTLTIQRTQQEDSAVYLCASSLAGSLYTGELFFGEGSRLTVL.

The CDR3 is CASSLAGPTDTQYF. The CDR3, as DNA: TGTGCCAGCAGCTTGGCGGGGCCCACAGATACGCAGTATTTT. The chain couples TRBV7-8 to TRBJ2-3; TRBD2 might be the D (6 bases). Trimming stripped 3 bases from V and 2 bases from J, with 9 bases between. The CDR3 consists of 14 residues. Per the germline V gene, CDR1 is SGHVS and CDR2 is FQNEAQ.